One and the same sample provided the 11 T cell receptor beta chains below, sequenced in a study of PD-1 blockade in classical Hodgkin lymphoma. The protocol was immunoSEQ multiplex PCR, while the TCRdb copy is restricted to in-frame clones and leaves out a portion. The repertoire consists of 4,000 to 5,000 clones, with over 55% occurring once and the leading ten covering 51%. Every patient experienced relapse after autologous stem cell transplantation, and brentuximab vedotin exposure varied. Sequencing used peripheral blood mononuclear cells (PBMCs), obtained at baseline. Receptor source: a human donor with classical Hodgkin lymphoma.

The V and J genes are TRBV2 and TRBJ2-3; no clear D gene. CDR1 is SNHLY, CDR2 FYNNEI, per germline. V lost 0 bases and J 6 bases, leaving 13 bases between the germline ends. This CDR3 region has 15 residues. CDR3 in amino acids: CASSEAGLQSDTQYF. DNA for the CDR3: TGTGCCAGCAGTGAAGCGGGTTTACAGTCGGATACGCAGTATTTT.

This chain connects TRBV11-2 to TRBJ2-7, with D uncertain. V lost 3 bases, J lost 3 bases, and 6 bases lay in between. Germline CDR1 is SGHAT and CDR2 is FQNNGV. This CDR3 comprises 12 residues. Here the CDR3 reads CASSFSVYEQYF. The CDR3 bases are TGTGCCAGCAGCTTCTCCGTCTACGAGCAGTACTTC.

This clone has only a few counts. The J gene is TRBJ2-1, the V gene TRBV11-2, with D maybe TRBD2 (6 bases). The V gene lost 4 bases and the J gene lost 8 bases, with 15 bases spanning the gap. Germline V gene data show CDR1 as SGHAT and CDR2 as FQNNGV. CDR3 length equals 14 residues. CDR3 coding DNA: TGTGCCAGCAGCTACCGACTAGTTGGCGATGAGCAGTTCTTC. It is translated as CASSYRLVGDEQFF. Using reference TRBV11-2 and TRBJ2-1 for the parts outside the CDR3, the full variable domain is EAGVAQSPRYKIIEKRQSVAFWCNPISGHATLYWYQQILGQGPKLLIQFQNNGVVDDSQLPKDRFSAERLKGVDSTLKIQPAKLEDSAVYLCASSYRLVGDEQFFGPGTRLTVL.

CDR3 amino acids: CASSLVGTSGRLEDDEQYF. Here the CDR3 DNA reads TGTGCCAGCAGCTTAGTTGGGACTAGCGGGAGGTTGGAAGATGACGAGCAGTACTTC. V and J are TRBV11-2 and TRBJ2-7, with 15 nucleotides matching TRBD2. J gave up 5 bases and V 1 base, and 12 bases lay outside the gene matches. CDR1 and CDR2 from the germline V gene are SGHAT and FQNNGV. This CDR3 is built from 19 residues.

The CDR3 region has the DNA TGTGCCAGCAGACGGACTAGCGCTACAGAGACCCAGTACTTC. Translating it yields CASRRTSATETQYF. The chain employs TRBV2 and TRBJ2-5, with 9 bases that match TRBD2. CDR1 is SNHLY and CDR2 is FYNNEI in the germline V gene. This CDR3 spans 14 amino acids. Trimming at V came to 6 bases and at J to 4 bases, leaving 6 bases not matched to a gene.

The CDR3 DNA is TGTGCCAGCAGTTCCACAGATACGCAGTATTTT. This codes for CASSSTDTQYF. This sequence joins TRBV6-9 and TRBJ2-3; the D is unclear. Trimming stripped 4 bases from V and 2 bases from J, with 1 base between. Per the germline V gene, CDR1 is MNHGY and CDR2 is SVAAGI. The CDR3 has 11 residues.

This clone was detected once. The J gene is TRBJ1-1, the V gene TRBV12-1. TRBV12-1 is designated a pseudogene. The CDR3 extends over 16 amino acids. CDR3 DNA: TGTGCCAGCAGCCTCAATTTTGAGCTGGGGGAGGATGAAGCTTTCTTT. The encoded protein is CASSLNFELGEDEAFF.

V usage is TRBV5-8 and J usage is TRBJ1-1; TRBD1 matches 7 bases. Germline loops: CDR1 SGHTS, CDR2 YDEGEE. The CDR3 length is 14 residues. The V and J ends lost 1 base and 5 bases, in that order; junction bases with no gene match: 5. The CDR3 sequence: CASSLRGLGTEAFF. Here the CDR3 DNA reads TGTGCCAGCAGCTTGAGGGGGCTGGGGACTGAAGCTTTCTTT.

V gene TRBV29-1 combines with J gene TRBJ2-2; 7 bases are a match to TRBD1. V lost 7 bases to trimming and J lost 2 bases; unmatched junction nucleotides: 10. Germline assignment: CDR1 SQVTM and CDR2 ANQGSEA. This CDR3 comprises 15 residues. CDR3 amino acids: CSAKRDSPNTGELFF. CDR3 DNA sequence: TGCAGCGCCAAAAGGGACAGCCCCAACACCGGGGAGCTGTTTTTT.

The rearrangement links TRBV10-3 to TRBJ1-5, with unresolved D. The CDR3 loop spans 14 amino acids. Per the germline V gene, CDR1 is ENHRY and CDR2 is SYGVKD. Deletions cut 8 bases from V and 3 bases from J, with 14 bases between. The CDR3 region is CAIAPVGDNQPQHF. The CDR3 DNA reads as TGTGCCATCGCCCCCGTCGGGGACAATCAGCCCCAGCATTTT.

The rearrangement joins TRBV5-1 to TRBJ2-5, with 12 nucleotides matching TRBD2. Per the germline V gene, CDR1 is SGHRS and CDR2 is YFSETQ. Trimming cost V 5 bases and J 4 bases; bases outside gene matches: 9. The CDR3 extends over 16 amino acids. For the CDR3, the DNA is TGCGCCAGCAGATTCCTAGCGGGAGGGGATGGAGAGACCCAGTACTTC. This sequence encodes CASRFLAGGDGETQYF.